This T cell receptor beta chain was identified during a study of T cells after yellow fever vaccination. Study background: Researchers used SMART-Seq v4 Ultra Low Input to prepare fractions that had low cell numbers.

General observations from the study: Subsequent to the booster, the majority of primary-vaccination clones reappeared (around 96% CD4, 70% to 90% CD8). Abundant bulk-population clonotypes could contaminate the FACS-sorted repertoires.

In its sample, this clonotype was seen a few times. Its antigen remains unknown. 5'RACE template switching produced TCR cDNA carrying a universal primer site and UMIs. One entry per CDR3 protein, called by TCRdb with MiXCR from the 5' RACE reads. This table has about 630,000 distinct CDR3 sequences, 9% to 15% appearing once. The CDR3 loop spans 13 amino acids. Germline loops: CDR1 SQVTM, CDR2 ANQGSEA. Unmatched junction bases numbered 7, after V lost 6 bases and J lost 7 bases. The receptor was isolated from a man aged 25 to 40 who received the YFV17D yellow fever vaccine. Sample: PBMCs, taken on the day of the yellow fever booster vaccination. V usage is TRBV29-1 and J usage is TRBJ2-7; the match to TRBD1 covers 12 bases. The CDR3 loop is CSVTGTGGDEQYF. In DNA form, the CDR3 reads TGCAGCGTGACCGGGACAGGGGGCGATGAGCAGTACTTC.